The rows below give T cell receptor beta chains drawn from one sample of a study of cytomegalovirus exposure and HLA in healthy donors. Using immunoSEQ multiplex PCR, the repertoire was profiled, and TCRdb retains in-frame clones only, with some absent. Of about 110,000 clones in the sample, 70% were seen once. The source material was PBMCs. The receptors shown here come from a man between 40 and 49 years old in good health and CMV-seropositive. The CDR3 runs from the conserved cysteine through the conserved F or W. The order of the fields is J gene, D gene, clone size, V gene, CDR3 DNA, CDR3 protein. The D gene is left open where the match is weak. Clone sizes are given selectively: once, few, many, or a class where the clone is expanded.

TRBJ2-2	TRBD2	-	TRBV6-4	TGTGCCAGCAGTAAATACGGGACTAGCGGGACCAACACCGGGGAGCTGTTTTTT	CASSKYGTSGTNTGELFF
TRBJ2-7	TRBD2	-	TRBV27	TGTGCCAGCAGTTTATCGAACTCTCCGGGACTAGCGGGCTACGAGCAGTACTTC	CASSLSNSPGLAGYEQYF
TRBJ2-5	TRBD1	-	TRBV7-3	TGTGCCAGCAGCATCGCCGGGACAGGGGGAGAGACCCAGTACTTC	CASSIAGTGGETQYF
TRBJ2-2	-	once	TRBV9	TGTGCCAGCAGCGTAGGCGGGAACACCGGGGAGCTGTTTTTT	CASSVGGNTGELFF
TRBJ2-1	-	-	TRBV4-3	TGCGCCAGCAGCCAAGATATACGGGATAGCTCCTACAATGAGCAGTTCTTC	CASSQDIRDSSYNEQFF
TRBJ1-5	TRBD1	-	TRBV9	TGTGCCAGCAGCGTTTCGGGACAGGGGCAGCCCCAGCATTTT	CASSVSGQGQPQHF
TRBJ2-2	TRBD1	few	TRBV19	TGTGCCAGTAGGGCAGATAGGGACAGAAGCTACACCGGGGAGCTGTTTTTT	CASRADRDRSYTGELFF
TRBJ1-1	-	-	TRBV29-1	TGCAGCGTTCTTGATTCCGGAGACACTGAAGCTTTCTTT	CSVLDSGDTEAFF
TRBJ1-1	TRBD1	-	TRBV9	TGTGCCAGCAGCCTCTCACAGGGGGACGAAACTGAAGCTTTCTTT	CASSLSQGDETEAFF
TRBJ1-2	TRBD1	-	TRBV28	TGTGCCAGCAGCCTCCTGGGACAGGGGGCGCCTGGCTACACCTTC	CASSLLGQGAPGYTF
TRBJ1-2	TRBD1	-	TRBV5-1	TGCGCCAGCAGCCGGGGGACTTCAGGGGGCAATGGCTACACCTTC	CASSRGTSGGNGYTF
TRBJ2-7	-	-	TRBV7-2	TGTGCCAGCAGCTTACAGGGGCCTACCTACGAGCAGTACTTC	CASSLQGPTYEQYF
TRBJ2-5	-	-	TRBV7-8	TGTGCCAGCAGCTTAGCCGTGGGAGTAACGGAGACCCAGTACTTC	CASSLAVGVTETQYF
TRBJ2-7	TRBD1	-	TRBV4-1	TGCGCCAGCAGCCAAGTTGGGACAGCGATCTACGAGCAGTACTTC	CASSQVGTAIYEQYF
TRBJ2-3	-	-	TRBV7-9	TGTGCCAGCAGCTTAGGGCGGGACGGAGATACGCAGTATTTT	CASSLGRDGDTQYF
TRBJ2-1	TRBD1	-	TRBV19	TGTGCCAGTAGTCGGACAGGAAACCGGGACACGGTATACAATGAGCAGTTCTTC	CASSRTGNRDTVYNEQFF
TRBJ1-1	-	-	TRBV5-6	TGTGCCAGCAGCTTGGACGGTGACAGACAAATTGGTGCTTTCTTT	CASSLDGDRQIGAFF
TRBJ2-5	TRBD2	few	TRBV5-1	TGCGCCAGCAGCTTGGGCGGGAGAGGAGAGACCCAGTACTTC	CASSLGGRGETQYF
TRBJ2-1	TRBD1	-	TRBV5-1	TGCGCCAGCAGCTTGAATGACAGGGGGCGCAATGAGCAGTTCTTC	CASSLNDRGRNEQFF
TRBJ2-2	TRBD2	-	TRBV4-1	TGCGCCAGCAGCTCGCGGGCGCGGGAGGGTGGAACCGGGGAGCTGTTTTTT	CASSSRAREGGTGELFF
TRBJ2-6	-	-	TRBV18	TGTGCCAGCTCTACAGGGAACTCTGGGGCCAACGTCCTGACTTTC	CASSTGNSGANVLTF
TRBJ2-5	TRBD2	-	TRBV5-6	TGTGCCAGCAGCTCACCCGGGACTAGCGGGAGAGAGACCCAGTACTTC	CASSSPGTSGRETQYF
TRBJ1-2	TRBD1	-	TRBV19	TGTGCCACCTCAGGGGGACCGGCTATTGGCTACACCTTC	CATSGGPAIGYTF
TRBJ1-5	-	-	TRBV7-9	TGTGCCAGCAGCCTTAATAGCAATCAGCCCCAGCATTTT	CASSLNSNQPQHF
TRBJ2-1	TRBD2	few	TRBV7-6	TGTGCGACCGGGACTAGCGGGAGCTCCTACAATGAGCAGTTCTTC	CATGTSGSSYNEQFF
TRBJ1-2	-	-	TRBV5-6	TGTGCCAGCAGCTTGGGCGCGGGTAACTATGGCTACACCTTC	CASSLGAGNYGYTF
TRBJ2-5	-	-	TRBV6-5	TGTGCCAGCAGTTACTCGCCGGGGGACGGAGAGACCCAGTACTTC	CASSYSPGDGETQYF
TRBJ1-2	TRBD1	-	TRBV7-9	TGTGCCAGCGAGACAGGGGGCTGGGGTGGCTACACCTTC	CASETGGWGGYTF
TRBJ2-1	TRBD2	-	TRBV30	TGTGCCTGGAGTCCTCATAGCGGGAACCCCTACAATGAGCAGTTCTTC	CAWSPHSGNPYNEQFF
TRBJ1-3	-	few	TRBV30	TGTGCCTGGAGTGCAGGGTACGGAAACACCATATATTTT	CAWSAGYGNTIYF
TRBJ1-2	-	few	TRBV25-1	TGTGCCAGCAGTGAATTAGGGGGTAATTATGGCTACACCTTC	CASSELGGNYGYTF
TRBJ2-5	TRBD1	-	TRBV19	TGTGCCAGTAGTCTACACAGGGGAGCAGAGACCCAGTACTTC	CASSLHRGAETQYF
TRBJ2-1	TRBD1	-	TRBV13	TGTGCCAGCGGCCACAGGGGCGATGAGCAGTTCTTC	CASGHRGDEQFF
TRBJ1-5	-	-	TRBV9	TGTGCCAGCAGCGCCGAGGGATTTAGTCAGCCCCAGCATTTT	CASSAEGFSQPQHF
TRBJ2-1	-	-	TRBV2	TGTGCCAGCAGTGAATTCCAGGGGGGATTCAATGAGCAGTTCTTC	CASSEFQGGFNEQFF
TRBJ2-2	TRBD2	few	TRBV10-2	TGCGCCAGCAAAGGGACTAGCGGGAGCCCCGGGGAGCTGTTTTTT	CASKGTSGSPGELFF
TRBJ1-4	-	-	TRBV13	TGTGCCAGCAGCCCCGGACTCGGGGATGAAAAACTGTTTTTT	CASSPGLGDEKLFF
TRBJ2-1	TRBD1	-	TRBV19	TGTGCCAGTAGTATTTCCGAGGGGGCGGATGAGCAGTTCTTC	CASSISEGADEQFF
TRBJ2-7	-	-	TRBV10-3	TGTGCCATCAAAATAACCGGCGGGGCGGGTGAGCAGTACTTC	CAIKITGGAGEQYF
TRBJ1-1	-	once	TRBV6-5	TGTGCCAGCAGTTACTCACTCGACACTGAAGCTTTCTTT	CASSYSLDTEAFF
TRBJ1-2	-	-	TRBV4-3	TGCGCCAGCAGCCAAGCCTTTGCCGGGGGATATGGCTACACCTTC	CASSQAFAGGYGYTF
TRBJ1-4	-	-	TRBV6-1	TGTGCCAGCAGCCGACAGTTTGCAACTAATGAAAAACTGTTTTTT	CASSRQFATNEKLFF
TRBJ2-3	TRBD2	-	TRBV5-1	TGCGCCAGCAGCTGGGGGACTAGCGGCACAGATACGCAGTATTTT	CASSWGTSGTDTQYF
TRBJ2-5	TRBD2	-	TRBV30	TGTGCCTGGAAATCGCTAGCGGGAGGGTACCAAGAGACCCAGTACTTC	CAWKSLAGGYQETQYF
TRBJ2-7	TRBD2	once	TRBV5-1	TGCGCCAGCAGCTTCGGACTAGCATCCGAGCAGTACTTC	CASSFGLASEQYF
TRBJ2-7	-	-	TRBV9	TGTGCCAGCAGCGGTCCTGGGGGCCCGAAATCCTACGAGCAGTACTTC	CASSGPGGPKSYEQYF
TRBJ1-1	-	few	TRBV2	TGTGCCAGCGAGCCCGACAGCCCGATGAACACTGAAGCTTTCTTT	CASEPDSPMNTEAFF
TRBJ1-5	TRBD1	-	TRBV4-1	TGCGCCAGCAGCCAAGATCCCGGACAGGGAGCCCCATATAGCAATCAGCCCCAGCATTTT	CASSQDPGQGAPYSNQPQHF
TRBJ2-1	-	-	TRBV7-2	TGTGCCAGCAGCTTAGCGCTAGGCACGGGTGAGCAGTTCTTC	CASSLALGTGEQFF
TRBJ2-7	-	-	TRBV6-1	TGTGCCAGCAGTGAAACAGGTTTCTACGAGCAGTACTTC	CASSETGFYEQYF
TRBJ2-2	-	-	TRBV5-1	TGCGCCAGCAGCTTGGCCACCCAGGGGGGCGGCACCGGGGAGCTGTTTTTT	CASSLATQGGGTGELFF
TRBJ2-5	TRBD2	-	TRBV4-2	TGTGCCAGCAGCCAACTCAGGGCTAGCGGGGACCAAGAGACCCAGTACTTC	CASSQLRASGDQETQYF
TRBJ2-1	TRBD2	-	TRBV15	TGTGCCACCAGCAGAGCTCCGCGGGAGCTGAACAATGAGCAGTTCTTC	CATSRAPRELNNEQFF
TRBJ2-5	-	-	TRBV4-2	TGTGCCAGCAGCCAAGAACAGCCCGCGTGGGAGACCCAGTACTTC	CASSQEQPAWETQYF
TRBJ2-5	TRBD1	-	TRBV25-1	TGTGCCAGCAGTGAGGGACAGGTAGGGGGCGGGGAGACCCAGTACTTC	CASSEGQVGGGETQYF
TRBJ2-7	TRBD2	-	TRBV7-9	TGTGCCAGCAGCCTGGGACTAGGAACCTACGAGCAGTACTTC	CASSLGLGTYEQYF
TRBJ1-1	TRBD1	once	TRBV11-2	TGTGCCAGCAGCCAACAGGGGGCAACTGAAGCTTTCTTT	CASSQQGATEAFF